Each of the 29 T cell receptor beta chains below was sequenced from the same sample in a study of blood T cell repertoires in COVID-19. TCRdb's copy holds only in-frame clones and misses some; the assay was immunoSEQ multiplex PCR. The data contain 210,000 or so clones, 84% of them singletons. Sequencing was carried out using peripheral blood. The source of these receptors is a woman of 80 years or more with active or convalescent COVID-19.

This clone has only one observation. The chain couples TRBV14 to TRBJ2-2; a weak D match, TRBD1 (6 bases). The germline V gene encodes CDR1 SGHDN and CDR2 FVKESK. The CDR3 consists of 17 residues. Deletions cut 0 bases from V and 1 base from J, with 12 bases between. CDR3 region: CASSQEGGKGNTGELFF. In DNA form, the CDR3 reads TGTGCCAGCAGCCAAGAAGGGGGAAAGGGGAACACCGGGGAGCTGTTTTTT.

J is TRBJ2-1 and V is TRBV30; no firm D call. CDR1 and CDR2 (germline): GTSNPN, SVGIG (reference sequence). V lost 0 bases and J lost 7, with 7 bases in between. The CDR3 extends over 12 amino acids. The CDR3 loop is CAWSVSLNEQFF. The CDR3 DNA is TGTGCCTGGAGTGTCTCTTTAAATGAGCAGTTCTTC.

The chain has TRBV15 and TRBJ2-1, with TRBD2 matching 8 bases. Germline CDR1 LNHNV, CDR2 YYDKDF (reference sequence). CDR3 size: 18 residues. Trimming at V came to 0 bases and at J to 4 bases, leaving 11 bases not matched to a gene. The CDR3 spells CATSRDRSGGPYYNEQFF. The CDR3 DNA reads as TGTGCCACCAGCAGAGATAGGTCGGGAGGGCCCTATTACAATGAGCAGTTCTTC.

J is TRBJ2-5 and V is TRBV6-2 or TRBV6-3, with 7 positions matching TRBD2. CDR1 is MNHEY, CDR2 SVGEGT, per germline. The CDR3 extends over 15 amino acids. V was clipped by 4 bases and J by 2 bases; unmatched bases: 7. The CDR3 DNA sequence: TGTGCCAGCAGTTGGAGAGGGGAGGGGCAAGAGACCCAGTACTTC. Translation gives CASSWRGEGQETQYF.

The rearrangement joins TRBV18 to TRBJ1-1; possible D gene TRBD1, 5 bases. The CDR3 spans 13 residues. Germline CDR1 KGHSH, CDR2 LQKENI. Trimming shortened V by 6 bases and J by 4 bases, and 12 bases separated the two germline ends. The CDR3: CASSAGGGTEAFF. CDR3 in DNA: TGTGCCAGCTCCGCGGGGGGGGGCACTGAAGCTTTCTTT.

The J gene is TRBJ1-1, the V gene TRBV3-1 (or the pseudogene TRBV3-2); D possibly corresponds to TRBD1 (6 bases). Germline assignment: CDR1 LGHDT and CDR2 YNNKEL (reference sequence). This CDR3 has 14 amino acids. Trimming cost V 4 bases and J 4 bases, with 13 bases left between them. The DNA for the CDR3 is TGTGCCAGCAGCCGCCTTCAGGGGATCACTGAAGCTTTCTTT. Translated, it gives CASSRLQGITEAFF.

J is TRBJ2-1 and V is TRBV27; 12 bases fit TRBD2. Germline assignment: CDR1 MNHEY and CDR2 SMNVEV (reference sequence). The CDR3 has 16 residues. V dropped 4 bases and J dropped 8; count of bases not matched to a gene: 9. CDR3 loop: CASSWGLAGGPDEQFF. CDR3 nucleotide sequence: TGTGCCAGCAGTTGGGGCCTAGCGGGGGGGCCAGATGAGCAGTTCTTC.

The chain employs TRBV28 and TRBJ1-5, with 8 bases identical to TRBD1. With V trimmed by 1 base and J by 3 bases, 8 bases remained unmatched. The V gene's germline CDR1 is MDHEN and CDR2 SYDVKM. The CDR3 sequence is 17 residues long. The CDR3 loop is CASSLSPTGAINQPQHF. The CDR3 DNA sequence: TGTGCCAGCAGTTTATCCCCGACAGGGGCCATCAATCAGCCCCAGCATTTT. The full variable domain, with the rest looked up from reference TRBV28 and TRBJ1-5, is DVKVTQSSRYLVKRTGEKVFLECVQDMDHENMFWYRQDPGLGLRLIYFSYDVKMKEKGDIPEGYSVSREKKERFSLILESASTNQTSMYLCASSLSPTGAINQPQHFGDGTRLSIL.

The chain employs TRBV11-2 and TRBJ1-5; possibly TRBD1 for D (5 bases). The V gene's germline CDR1 is SGHAT and CDR2 FQNNGV. V lost 3 bases and J lost 4, with 7 bases in between. This CDR3 contains 13 residues. Here the CDR3 reads CASSLTDNQPQHF. In DNA, the CDR3 is TGTGCCAGCAGCTTGACAGATAATCAGCCCCAGCATTTT.

The chain carries TRBV7-6 and TRBJ2-3; weak D call: TRBD1 (5 bases). The V end was cut by 5 bases, the J end by 1 base, with 19 bases between. The germline V gene encodes CDR1 SGHVS and CDR2 FNYEAQ. The CDR3 covers 17 residues. CDR3: CASSPGRGVGRTDTQYF. The DNA for the CDR3 is TGTGCCAGCAGCCCGGGTAGGGGCGTGGGCCGCACAGATACGCAGTATTTT.

This clone was counted between two and nine times. This sample also contains other DNA sequences that code for the same CDR3. The CDR3 bases are TGTGCCAGCAGCTTGGTGAGCGGCCGGGCCTACGAGCAGTACTTC. Its protein is CASSLVSGRAYEQYF. The V call is TRBV5-6, the J call TRBJ2-7, with a weak D call TRBD2 (5 bases). V was trimmed by 0 bases and J by 2 bases, leaving 12 bases between them. Looked up from germline, CDR1 is SGHDT and CDR2 is YYEEEE. The CDR3 is 15 amino acids. Full variable domain (rest looked up from reference TRBV5-6 and TRBJ2-7): DAGVTQSPTHLIKTRGQQVTLRCSPKSGHDTVSWYQQALGQGPQFIFQYYEEEERQRGNFPDRFSGHQFPNYSSELNVNALLLGDSALYLCASSLVSGRAYEQYFGPGTRLTVT.

The genes are TRBV19 and TRBJ1-2; D is undetermined. Germline loops: CDR1 LNHDA, CDR2 SQIVND (reference sequence). CDR3 size: 13 residues. V lost 1 base to trimming and J lost 4 bases, with 7 bases between them. The CDR3: CASSIGEFYGYTF. The CDR3 DNA is TGTGCCAGTAGTATAGGGGAGTTCTATGGCTACACCTTC.

This chain joins TRBV21-1 and TRBJ1-5. TRBV21-1 is flagged as a pseudogene. This CDR3 spans 15 amino acids. The DNA for the CDR3 is TGTGCCAGCAGCAAAGGGTGGAGGGGACATCAGCCCCAGCATTTT. Its translation: CASSKGWRGHQPQHF.

V is TRBV11-3 and J is TRBJ1-2; TRBD1 matches 8 bases. The germline V gene has CDR1 SGHNT and CDR2 YENEEA. CDR3 length equals 13 residues. The V and J ends lost 1 base and 5 bases, in that order; junction bases with no gene match: 0. The CDR3 DNA reads as TGTGCCAGCAGCTTAGGACAGGGGTATGGCTACACCTTC. Amino acids: CASSLGQGYGYTF.

The chain employs TRBV6-2 or TRBV6-3 and TRBJ1-2; 7 bases are a match to TRBD1. This CDR3 has 14 residues. The V gene's germline CDR1 is MNHEY and CDR2 SVGEGT. V was pared by 3 bases and J by 5 bases, with 6 bases of the junction left unmatched. This chain's CDR3 is CASSYGTAYYGYTF. In DNA, the CDR3 is TGTGCCAGCAGTTATGGGACAGCCTATTATGGCTACACCTTC.

The V and J genes are TRBV9 and TRBJ1-1; TRBD1 matches at 10 bases. The V segment lost 3 bases and the J segment 11 bases; nucleotides outside the gene matches: 1. CDR3 length: 11 residues. Germline CDR1 is SGDLS and CDR2 is YYNGEE. CDR3 coding DNA: TGTGCCAGCAGCGGGACAGGGGGGGCTTTCTTT. Its protein product is CASSGTGGAFF. The entire variable domain, with the rest obtained from reference TRBV9 and TRBJ1-1, is as follows: DSGVTQTPKHLITATGQRVTLRCSPRSGDLSVYWYQQSLDQGLQFLIQYYNGEERAKGNILERFSAQQFPDLHSELNLSSLELGDSALYFCASSGTGGAFFGQGTRLTVV.

V usage is TRBV5-4 and J usage is TRBJ2-3; maybe TRBD2 (5 bases). Trimming stripped 7 bases from V and 3 bases from J, with 15 bases between. CDR1 is SGHNT, CDR2 YYREEE, per germline (reference sequence). This CDR3 comprises 14 residues. DNA of the CDR3: TGTGCCAGCTCTCCCGGGCGAGGGACAGATACGCAGTATTTT. Residues: CASSPGRGTDTQYF.

This chain joins TRBV29-1 and TRBJ2-5, with D possibly being TRBD1 (6 bases). This CDR3 has 15 residues. V was shortened by 0 bases and J by 4 bases, with 15 bases between the two germline ends. Germline-derived CDR1 and CDR2 are SQVTM and ANQGSEA. Here the CDR3 DNA reads TGCAGCGTTGAAGAATCCGGACAGAGTTTAGAGACCCAGTACTTC. Translating gives CSVEESGQSLETQYF. The full variable domain, in which reference TRBV29-1 and TRBJ2-5 provide the parts outside the CDR3, is SAVISQKPSRDICQRGTSLTIQCQVDSQVTMMFWYRQQPGQSLTLIATANQGSEATYESGFVIDKFPISRPNLTFSTLTVSNMSPEDSSIYLCSVEESGQSLETQYFGPGTRLLVL.

The chain employs TRBV7-8 and TRBJ2-5, with D perhaps matching TRBD2 (6 bases). Germline V gene data show CDR1 as SGHVS and CDR2 as FQNEAQ. V was clipped by 1 base and J by 3 bases, with 12 bases between them. CDR3 length equals 15 residues. The CDR3 loop reads CASSLVGGTEETQYF. The CDR3 DNA reads as TGTGCCAGCAGCTTAGTGGGGGGAACCGAAGAGACCCAGTACTTC.

The sample holds one count of this clone. The rearrangement links TRBV10-3 to TRBJ2-7, with 10 positions matching TRBD2. CDR1 and CDR2 (germline): ENHRY, SYGVKD. The CDR3 has 15 residues. J gave up 2 bases and V 10 bases, and 11 bases lay outside the gene matches. In DNA, the CDR3 is TGTGCCACGCTCCCCGGAAGCGGGGGGGCCTACGAGCAGTACTTC. Translation gives CATLPGSGGAYEQYF.

This sequence joins TRBV19 and TRBJ2-1; 7 bases map to TRBD1. The length of the CDR3 is 15 residues. The germline V gene has CDR1 LNHDA and CDR2 SQIVND (reference sequence). With V trimmed by 0 bases and J by 2 bases, 1 base remained unmatched. CDR3 region: CASSIDRGTYNEQFF. Here the CDR3 DNA reads TGTGCCAGTAGTATAGACAGGGGGACCTACAATGAGCAGTTCTTC.

The V call is TRBV2, the J call TRBJ2-5; 11 bases agree with TRBD2. This CDR3 has 14 residues. The V gene's germline CDR1 is SNHLY and CDR2 FYNNEI. The trim removed 6 bases at V and 1 base at J, leaving 1 base unmatched. The CDR3 sequence: CASRGTSGQETQYF. CDR3 nucleotides: TGTGCCAGCAGGGGGACTAGCGGCCAAGAGACCCAGTACTTC.

The genes are TRBV19 and TRBJ2-7, with a weak D call TRBD2 (6 bases). The CDR3 runs 14 residues. Trimming removed 3 bases at V and 0 bases at J, with 9 bases between. The germline V gene encodes CDR1 LNHDA and CDR2 SQIVND (reference sequence). The DNA for the CDR3 is TGTGCCAGTAGTATCGGGGGAAGCTCCTACGAGCAGTACTTC. Its translation is CASSIGGSSYEQYF.

The chain combines TRBV20-1 with TRBJ1-3; 7 bases agree with TRBD1. This CDR3 is built from 11 residues. V was pared by 8 bases and J by 4 bases, with 2 bases of the junction left unmatched. The germline CDR1 and CDR2 sequences are DFQATT and SNEGSKA (reference sequence). CDR3 loop: CSTGVGNTIYF. The CDR3 coding sequence is TGCAGTACAGGGGTCGGAAACACCATATATTTT.

V usage is TRBV28 and J usage is TRBJ2-5; no firm D call. This CDR3 comprises 12 residues. The germline CDR1 and CDR2 sequences are MDHEN and SYDVKM. V gave up 3 bases and J gave up 5 bases, with 7 bases separating them. Here the CDR3 DNA reads TGTGCCAGCAGTTTTTCGGTGGAGACCCAGTACTTC. This codes for CASSFSVETQYF.

CDR3: CAWSRDRGQAGANVLTF. Written as DNA, the CDR3 is TGTGCCTGGAGCCGGGACAGGGGGCAAGCTGGGGCCAACGTCCTGACTTTC. The V and J genes are TRBV30 and TRBJ2-6, with 12 bases that match TRBD1. Germline V CDR1 and CDR2: GTSNPN, SVGIG (reference sequence). The CDR3 spans 17 residues. The J segment lost 2 bases and the V segment lost 3 bases, leaving 5 bases of the junction unmatched.

DNA for the CDR3: TGTGCCAGCAGTTTACAGCAGGGAGAAGCTTTCTTT. Its protein is CASSLQQGEAFF. J is TRBJ1-1 and V is TRBV28; tentative D call: TRBD1 (5 bases). From germline, CDR1 is MDHEN and CDR2 SYDVKM. Trimming took 2 bases from V and 8 from J, leaving 9 bases between them. The CDR3 extends over 12 amino acids.

The chain couples TRBV10-3 to TRBJ2-1; D not certain. V shed 10 bases and J shed 0 bases, with 7 bases lying between them. The CDR3 runs to 12 residues. The germline gives CDR1 ENHRY, CDR2 SYGVKD. The CDR3 nucleotides are TGTGCCACCTCGGTCTCCTACAATGAGCAGTTCTTC. Translating it yields CATSVSYNEQFF.

The chain combines TRBV18 with TRBJ2-5; TRBD1 matches at 7 bases. The CDR3 is 16 amino acids. The germline gives CDR1 KGHSH, CDR2 LQKENI. V lost 6 bases and J lost 5; bases outside the gene matches: 15. CDR3 nucleotide sequence: TGTGCCAGCTCCCCCTTAGGGGGCAATGCTGGCGAGACCCAGTACTTC. Its protein is CASSPLGGNAGETQYF.